The sequence of this T cell receptor (beta chain) was determined in a study of T cells in narcolepsy. Here immunoSEQ multiplex PCR was the method, and the copy in TCRdb shows in-frame clones only, minus some. This sample has roughly 40,000 clones; around 85% occur once, and the top ten carry 1.5% to 2%. V lost 3 bases to trimming and J lost 7 bases, with 7 bases between them. This CDR3 is 11 amino acids long. Germline CDR1 and CDR2: SGDLS and YYNGEE. The sample comprised CD45RA- memory CD4+ T cells from PBMCs. This TCR was sampled from a human donor with narcolepsy. The chain combines TRBV9 with TRBJ1-1; D possibly corresponds to TRBD1 (5 bases). The CDR3 region is CASSGGGEAFF. The CDR3 DNA follows: TGTGCCAGCAGCGGTGGGGGTGAAGCTTTCTTT.